What follows are 14 T cell receptor beta chains derived from one specimen sequenced in a study of cytomegalovirus exposure and HLA in healthy donors. Assay used: immunoSEQ multiplex PCR; TCRdb lists only in-frame clones, some missing. The data hold around 86,000 clones, with under 95% observed a single time. Sequenced sample: PBMCs. The receptors were gathered from a woman between 25 and 40 years old in good health and CMV-seropositive.

The rearrangement links TRBV9 to TRBJ1-4; 7 nucleotides line up with TRBD1. CDR3 length: 15 amino acids. Trimming at V came to 0 bases and at J to 2 bases, leaving 1 base not matched to a gene. Germline V lookup: CDR1 SGDLS, CDR2 YYNGEE. The CDR3: CASSVATGTNEKLFF. The CDR3 bases are TGTGCCAGCAGCGTAGCGACAGGGACTAATGAAAAACTGTTTTTT. Together with reference TRBV9 and TRBJ1-4, the CDR3 gives the full variable domain: DSGVTQTPKHLITATGQRVTLRCSPRSGDLSVYWYQQSLDQGLQFLIQYYNGEERAKGNILERFSAQQFPDLHSELNLSSLELGDSALYFCASSVATGTNEKLFFGSGTQLSVL.

The chain employs TRBV30 and TRBJ1-4; D remains ambiguous. V gave up 2 bases and J gave up 3 bases, with 7 bases separating them. The germline V gene encodes CDR1 GTSNPN and CDR2 SVGIG (reference sequence). The CDR3 spans 13 residues. The CDR3, as DNA: TGTGCCTGGAGTTATAGTCCTAATGAAAAACTGTTTTTT. This codes for CAWSYSPNEKLFF.

The chain recombines TRBV27 with TRBJ2-2; 8 nucleotides line up with TRBD2. With 9 bases clipped from V and 7 bases from J, the junction kept 19 bases outside the gene matches. Looked up from germline, CDR1 is MNHEY and CDR2 is SMNVEV (reference sequence). This CDR3 is built from 17 residues. In DNA, the CDR3 is TGTGCCAGTAGATCCATCGGGACGGGAGGGAAGAGCGGGGAGCTGTTTTTT. It translates to CASRSIGTGGKSGELFF.

This clone has just one count. This chain joins TRBV19 and TRBJ2-3; 10 bases map to TRBD2. The germline V gene encodes CDR1 LNHDA and CDR2 SQIVND (reference sequence). This CDR3 has 17 residues. V lost 3 bases to trimming and J lost 2 bases; unmatched junction nucleotides: 8. The CDR3 loop is CASSMSSGSGVTDTQYF. The CDR3, as DNA: TGTGCCAGTAGTATGTCTAGCGGGAGTGGGGTCACAGATACGCAGTATTTT.

The chain combines TRBV7-3 with TRBJ2-1; TRBD2 matches 11 bases. With 5 bases clipped from V and 3 bases from J, the junction kept 6 bases outside the gene matches. There are 16 residues in the CDR3. From germline, CDR1 is SGHTA and CDR2 FQGTGA. The CDR3: CASSPLTSGSYNEQFF. In DNA form, the CDR3 reads TGTGCCAGCAGCCCATTAACTAGCGGGAGCTACAATGAGCAGTTCTTC. The full variable domain, in which reference TRBV7-3 and TRBJ2-1 provide the parts outside the CDR3, is GAGVSQTPSNKVTEKGKYVELRCDPISGHTALYWYRQSLGQGPEFLIYFQGTGAADDSGLPNDRFFAVRPEGSVSTLKIQRTERGDSAVYLCASSPLTSGSYNEQFFGPGTRLTVL.

This rearrangement joins TRBV4-3 to TRBJ2-1, with 9 positions matching TRBD1. V dropped 3 bases and J dropped 6; count of bases not matched to a gene: 6. This CDR3 is built from 15 residues. Per the germline V gene, CDR1 is LGHNA and CDR2 is YSLEER. The CDR3 loop is CASSQPGQGSNEQFF. The CDR3 DNA reads TGCGCCAGCAGCCAGCCGGGACAGGGATCCAATGAGCAGTTCTTC.

This chain connects TRBV7-2 to TRBJ2-1; 11 bases are a match to TRBD2. CDR1 is SGHTA, CDR2 FQGNSA, per germline. The ends lost 3 bases at V and 0 bases at J; junction bases unmatched: 7. CDR3 length equals 18 residues. This CDR3 is CASSLPTSGDYSYNEQFF. Here the CDR3 DNA reads TGTGCCAGCAGCTTGCCGACTAGCGGGGATTACTCCTACAATGAGCAGTTCTTC.

The chain uses TRBV2 and TRBJ2-2; 13 bases fit TRBD2. The V and J ends lost 8 bases and 5 bases, in that order; junction bases with no gene match: 5. The CDR3 runs 15 residues. Germline CDR1 SNHLY, CDR2 FYNNEI. The CDR3 protein is CASVPGLAGTGELFF. The CDR3 DNA reads TGTGCCAGCGTTCCGGGACTAGCGGGAACCGGGGAGCTGTTTTTT.

The chain combines TRBV7-9 with TRBJ2-1, with D perhaps matching TRBD2 (5 bases). The CDR3 is made up of 16 amino acids. Between the trimmed V and J ends, which lost 1 base and 2 bases, there was a span of 12 bases. Germline CDR1 is SEHNR and CDR2 is FQNEAQ (reference sequence). CDR3 residues: CASSLVERKAYNEQFF. For the CDR3, the DNA is TGTGCCAGCAGCTTAGTGGAGCGGAAGGCCTACAATGAGCAGTTCTTC.

J is TRBJ2-7 and V is TRBV27, with 9 nucleotides matching TRBD1. The CDR3 is 14 amino acids. CDR1 and CDR2 from the germline V gene are MNHEY and SMNVEV (reference sequence). The V segment lost 11 bases and the J segment 2 bases; nucleotides outside the gene matches: 10. The CDR3 DNA reads as TGTGCCTCCTCCGGGACAGGGCTAGCCTACGAGCAGTACTTC. Translating gives CASSGTGLAYEQYF.

The V and J genes are TRBV7-2 and TRBJ2-3; 8 bases match TRBD2. CDR1 SGHTA and CDR2 FQGNSA come from the germline V gene. CDR3 size: 14 residues. After removal of 5 bases from V and 9 bases from J, the junction contained 10 bases not matched to a gene. DNA for the CDR3: TGTGCCAGCAGCAAAGCGGGAGCTAGCGGGACGCAGTATTTT. This translates into CASSKAGASGTQYF.

This clone has just one count. The DNA is omitted, as the CDR3 cannot be located on it reliably, and the CDR3 follows TCRdb's listing. This rearrangement joins TRBV6-5 to TRBJ1-4; the table names TRBD1, a call not compared with the DNA. The CDR3 comprises 15 residues, both ends counted. Germline assignment: CDR1 MNHEY and CDR2 SVGAGI. The CDR3 loop is CASSTSVGRTEKLFF.

This chain connects TRBV7-9 to TRBJ2-5; TRBD1 aligns across 7 bases. Trimming removed 5 bases from V and 2 bases from J; junction bases left unmatched: 8. Germline lookup yields CDR1 SEHNR and CDR2 FQNEAQ (reference sequence). The CDR3 is made up of 15 amino acids. For the CDR3, the DNA is TGTGCCAGCAGCCATACGGGACAGTCACAAGAGACCCAGTACTTC. Its translation: CASSHTGQSQETQYF.

The sample holds a few counts of this clone. This sequence joins TRBV29-1 and TRBJ2-7; maybe TRBD1 (6 bases). This CDR3 has 13 residues. Germline values: CDR1 SQVTM, CDR2 ANQGSEA. Deletions cut 8 bases from V and 3 bases from J, with 17 bases between. This chain's CDR3 is CSTVGDNLYEQYF. The CDR3 DNA is TGCAGCACTGTCGGGGACAATCTCTACGAGCAGTACTTC.